This T cell receptor beta chain was sequenced for a study of cytomegalovirus exposure and HLA in healthy donors. The donors were members of the approximately 130-subject validation cohort (separate from the roughly 670-subject first cohort). In the case of this clone: Its antigen is as yet unknown.

General observations from the study: The classifier reportedly diagnosed cytomegalovirus status with high specificity and sensitivity. According to the study, around 150 TCR beta chains were cytomegalovirus-associated.

CDR1 is MDHEN, CDR2 SYDVKM, per germline. The junction had 7 bases not matched to a gene; V was cut back by 7 bases and J by 4 bases. The CDR3 contains 15 residues. Here immunoSEQ multiplex PCR was the method, and the copy in TCRdb shows in-frame clones only, minus some. The data hold about 110,000 clones, with around 82% observed a single time. This TCR was sampled from a woman aged 18-29 years in good health and CMV-seronegative. Sequenced material: PBMCs. This chain links TRBV28 with TRBJ1-6; 7 nucleotides align to TRBD1. Here the CDR3 DNA reads TGTGCCAGCAAGTCGGACAGGAGTTATAATTCACCCCTCCACTTT. Translating gives CASKSDRSYNSPLHF.